This TCR beta chain was retrieved from a study of blood T cell repertoires in COVID-19. In the study overall: Researchers got acute and convalescent COVID-19 samples from the United States, Italy and Spain. The cDNA or gDNA used as material had been derived from T cells, B-cell-depleted T cells, or PBMCs.

Germline values: CDR1 MDHEN, CDR2 SYDVKM. Trimming took off 6 bases at V and 3 bases at J, with 8 bases between the two ends. The CDR3 has 12 residues. The authors' processing: Reference gene primer amplification gave estimated nucleated cell counts. This table comes from immunoSEQ multiplex PCR, and its TCRdb copy is limited to in-frame clones, with some not included. Clonal size and the V and J genes are those of that table, whereas D and trimming came from the DNA. The table includes 90,000 to 130,000 clones, approximately 80% detected once. The receptor's source is a woman in her sixties or seventies with acute or convalescent COVID-19. The sequenced sample was peripheral blood. V usage is TRBV28 and J usage is TRBJ1-1, with no clear D. The CDR3 loop reads CASRAQHTEAFF. CDR3 DNA sequence: TGTGCCAGCAGGGCACAGCACACTGAAGCTTTCTTT.